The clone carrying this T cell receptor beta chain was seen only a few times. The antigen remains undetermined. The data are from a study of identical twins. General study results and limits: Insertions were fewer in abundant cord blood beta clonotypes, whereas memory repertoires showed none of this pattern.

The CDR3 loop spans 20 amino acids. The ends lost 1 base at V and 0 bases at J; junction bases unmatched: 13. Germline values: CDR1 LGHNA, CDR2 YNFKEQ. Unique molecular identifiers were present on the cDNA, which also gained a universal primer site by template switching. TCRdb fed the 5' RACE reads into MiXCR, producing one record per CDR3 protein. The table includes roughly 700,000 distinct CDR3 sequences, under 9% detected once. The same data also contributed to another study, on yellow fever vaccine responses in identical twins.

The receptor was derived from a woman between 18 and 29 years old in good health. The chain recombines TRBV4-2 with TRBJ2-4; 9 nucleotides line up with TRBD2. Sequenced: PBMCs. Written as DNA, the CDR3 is TGTGCCAGCAGCCAAGGGGTCACTAGCGGGCCGCAAGTAGCCAAAAACATTCAGTACTTC. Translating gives CASSQGVTSGPQVAKNIQYF.